Each of the 30 T cell receptor beta chains below was sequenced from the same sample in a study of early stage breast cancer tumors. Clones were sequenced by immunoSEQ multiplex PCR, and TCRdb holds only the in-frame ones, with some missing. The sample contains roughly 30,000 clones, 80% of which appear only once. Sample: blood. The receptors were gathered from a person aged 55 to 69 with breast cancer.

The chain carries TRBV4-1 and TRBJ1-4; D may be TRBD1 (6 bases). Germline-derived CDR1 and CDR2 are MGHRA and YSYEKL. The CDR3 runs to 17 residues. The V end was cut by 3 bases, the J end by 7 bases, with 21 bases between. This chain's CDR3 is CASSHRKGVHEGEKLFF. The DNA of the CDR3 is TGCGCCAGCAGCCACCGGAAGGGGGTACACGAGGGTGAAAAACTGTTTTTT.

The chain is built from TRBV7-2 and TRBJ1-1; D perhaps matches TRBD1 (6 bases). V lost 2 bases and J 0 bases, leaving 7 bases between the germline ends. Germline CDR1 reads SGHTA; CDR2 reads FQGNSA. CDR3 size: 14 residues. The CDR3, as DNA: TGTGCCAGCAGCTTACAGGGGATGAACACTGAAGCTTTCTTT. It translates to CASSLQGMNTEAFF.

This clone was seen just once. The chain links TRBV30 to TRBJ1-1; TRBD1 agrees at 8 bases. The V gene end was trimmed by 6 bases and the J gene end by 3 bases; junction bases not matched to a gene: 12. CDR1 and CDR2 from the germline V gene are GTSNPN and SVGIG (reference sequence). This CDR3 has 15 amino acids. The CDR3 region is CACRKRDRIYTEAFF. The CDR3 DNA is TGTGCCTGTCGTAAACGGGACAGGATTTACACTGAAGCTTTCTTT.

A few counts support this clone. This chain connects TRBV11-2 to TRBJ2-1, with 11 bases that match TRBD2. CDR3 length equals 15 residues. CDR1 is SGHAT, CDR2 FQNNGV, per germline. Unmatched junction bases numbered 4, after V lost 2 bases and J lost 7 bases. The CDR3 DNA is TGTGCCAGCAGCTTAACTAGCGGGAGTAGGAATGAGCAGTTCTTC. This sequence encodes CASSLTSGSRNEQFF. Together with reference TRBV11-2 and TRBJ2-1, the CDR3 gives the full variable domain: EAGVAQSPRYKIIEKRQSVAFWCNPISGHATLYWYQQILGQGPKLLIQFQNNGVVDDSQLPKDRFSAERLKGVDSTLKIQPAKLEDSAVYLCASSLTSGSRNEQFFGPGTRLTVL.

V usage is TRBV7-2 and J usage is TRBJ2-1; TRBD2 matches 14 bases. The CDR3 has 15 residues. The trim removed 4 bases at V and 6 bases at J, leaving 2 bases unmatched. Germline CDR1 SGHTA, CDR2 FQGNSA. CDR3: CASSYGTSGSNEQFF. The CDR3 bases are TGTGCCAGCAGCTACGGGACTAGCGGGAGCAATGAGCAGTTCTTC.

The J gene is TRBJ2-7, the V gene TRBV30; D gene uncertain. V lost 4 bases and J lost 4, with 11 bases in between. The CDR3 runs 12 residues. Germline CDR1 is GTSNPN and CDR2 is SVGIG (reference sequence). The CDR3 protein is CAWTLTSYEQYF. The DNA for the CDR3 is TGTGCCTGGACCCTGACTTCGTACGAGCAGTACTTC.

The rearrangement links TRBV6-4 to TRBJ1-1; maybe TRBD1 (6 bases). V was pared by 6 bases and J by 8 bases, with 19 bases between. Germline CDR1 is MRHNA and CDR2 is SNTAGT. CDR3 length: 14 amino acids. CDR3 loop: CASSPSLKTGEAFF. DNA for the CDR3: TGTGCCAGCAGCCCCTCGCTTAAAACAGGGGAAGCTTTCTTT.

The chain uses TRBV19 and TRBJ2-2, with 11 bases identical to TRBD1. Trimming cost V 8 bases and J 4 bases; bases outside gene matches: 6. The germline V gene encodes CDR1 LNHDA and CDR2 SQIVND (reference sequence). The CDR3 covers 15 residues. In DNA form, the CDR3 reads TGTGCCAGTTCGGGACAGGGGGTTAGCACCGGGGAGCTGTTTTTT. Translated: CASSGQGVSTGELFF.

The rearrangement uses TRBV11-1 and TRBJ1-1; D gene uncertain. The germline V gene encodes CDR1 SGHAT and CDR2 FQDESV (reference sequence). The CDR3 sequence is 13 residues long. V gave up 2 bases and J gave up 1 base, with 5 bases separating them. As DNA, the CDR3 is TGTGCCAGCAGCTTATCAGAGAACACTGAAGCTTTCTTT. This translates into CASSLSENTEAFF.

The chain is built from TRBV29-1 and TRBJ1-5; TRBD1 is a possible D gene (6 bases). Germline V gene data show CDR1 as SQVTM and CDR2 as ANQGSEA. The CDR3 has 12 amino acids. Trimming shortened V by 4 bases and J by 6 bases, and 10 bases separated the two germline ends. The CDR3 DNA is TGCAGCGTTGGAGAACAGGGTCAGCCCCAGCATTTT. Translating gives CSVGEQGQPQHF.

The rearrangement joins TRBV11-2 to TRBJ2-7; D remains unclear. Looked up from germline, CDR1 is SGHAT and CDR2 is FQNNGV. The CDR3 sequence is 14 residues long. V was clipped by 0 bases and J by 7 bases, with 13 bases between them. The CDR3 coding sequence is TGTGCCAGCAGCTTAGATAGGCGGATTTCAGAGCAGTACTTC. It encodes CASSLDRRISEQYF.

This chain links TRBV5-6 with TRBJ2-7; TRBD2 matches at 7 bases. Germline CDR1 is SGHDT and CDR2 is YYEEEE. V was pared by 4 bases and J by 5 bases, with 9 bases of the junction left unmatched. There are 14 residues in the CDR3. The CDR3 bases are TGTGCCAGCAGCGGGGGGGGACCCCACGACGAGCAGTACTTC. The encoded protein is CASSGGGPHDEQYF.

The chain carries TRBV5-4 and TRBJ1-5, with no clear D. The CDR3 spans 15 residues. Per germline, CDR1 SGHNT and CDR2 YYREEE (reference sequence). Between the trimmed V and J ends, which lost 2 bases and 1 base, there was a span of 10 bases. The DNA for the CDR3 is TGTGCCAGCAGCTTATATGAGGAGAGCAATCAGCCCCAGCATTTT. Translating it yields CASSLYEESNQPQHF.

This sequence joins TRBV2 and TRBJ1-5; the D gene is possibly TRBD1 (6 bases). CDR1 is SNHLY and CDR2 is FYNNEI in the germline V gene. The CDR3 has 17 residues. V lost 5 bases, J lost 5 bases, and 22 bases lay in between. This CDR3 is CASSPTLEQGPHQPQHF. The CDR3 DNA follows: TGTGCCAGCAGTCCTACCCTCGAACAGGGTCCCCATCAGCCCCAGCATTTT.

The chain recombines TRBV15 with TRBJ2-7, with 9 bases that match TRBD1. V lost 0 bases to trimming and J lost 7 bases; unmatched junction nucleotides: 1. The CDR3 has 13 amino acids. Germline V gives CDR1 LNHNV, CDR2 YYDKDF (reference sequence). This chain's CDR3 is CATSREGTGEQYF. CDR3 DNA: TGTGCCACCAGCAGAGAAGGGACAGGGGAGCAGTACTTC.

In its sample, this clone was seen once. The rearrangement links TRBV28 to TRBJ1-1, with 10 bases identical to TRBD1. Germline V lookup: CDR1 MDHEN, CDR2 SYDVKM. After removal of 6 bases from V and 5 bases from J, the junction contained 3 bases not matched to a gene. The CDR3 extends over 13 amino acids. CDR3: CASRGQGRTEAFF. The CDR3 bases are TGTGCCAGCAGGGGACAGGGGAGGACTGAAGCTTTCTTT.

This clone came up once. This chain links TRBV28 with TRBJ2-7, with a possible D match to TRBD1 (6 bases). Germline V lookup: CDR1 MDHEN, CDR2 SYDVKM. V lost 3 bases, J lost 3 bases, and 12 bases lay in between. The CDR3 is 14 amino acids. The CDR3 DNA reads as TGTGCCAGCAGTTTTTGGCAGGGGAGCTACGAGCAGTACTTC. Protein: CASSFWQGSYEQYF.

The rearrangement joins TRBV7-7 to TRBJ2-1, with TRBD2 identical over 7 bases. V trimming: 3 bases; J trimming: 0 bases; junction bases outside the gene matches: 5. The germline V gene encodes CDR1 SSHAT and CDR2 FNYEAQ (reference sequence). This CDR3 is built from 16 residues. The CDR3 coding sequence is TGTGCCAGCAGCTTCGGGCGGGGGAGCTCCTACAATGAGCAGTTCTTC. Translated, it gives CASSFGRGSSYNEQFF.

CDR3 sequence reads: CASSATDRGLGPEQYF. The CDR3 DNA reads TGTGCCAGCAGTGCCACGGACAGGGGGCTTGGTCCCGAGCAGTACTTC. V and J are TRBV6-1 and TRBJ2-7, with 11 bases identical to TRBD1. The CDR3 contains 16 residues. From germline, CDR1 is MNHNS and CDR2 SASEGT. V dropped 4 bases and J dropped 6; count of bases not matched to a gene: 11.

The J gene is TRBJ2-1, the V gene TRBV28; TRBD2 agrees at 10 bases. The V segment lost 4 bases and the J segment 8 bases; nucleotides outside the gene matches: 11. CDR3 length: 16 residues. CDR1 is MDHEN, CDR2 SYDVKM, per germline. This CDR3 is CASSSPASGRSYEQFF. For the CDR3, the DNA is TGTGCCAGCAGTTCCCCAGCTAGCGGGAGAAGTTATGAGCAGTTCTTC.

The rearrangement uses TRBV5-4 and TRBJ2-1, with a tentative D call TRBD1 (6 bases). The ends were cut back, 4 bases at V and 5 bases at J, with 25 bases in the middle. Looked up from germline, CDR1 is SGHNT and CDR2 is YYREEE (reference sequence). This CDR3 is built from 18 residues. The CDR3 loop is CASSRIQGWQGPHNEQFF. The CDR3 DNA follows: TGTGCCAGCAGCCGCATACAGGGCTGGCAGGGTCCCCACAATGAGCAGTTCTTC.

The CDR3 DNA sequence: TGTGCCAGTAGCCTCTTAGCGGGACGCCTCGGCGAGCAGTACTTC. Its translation is CASSLLAGRLGEQYF. The V gene is TRBV19, the J gene TRBJ2-7, with 8 bases lining up with TRBD2. Germline V gene lookup returns CDR1 LNHDA and CDR2 SQIVND (reference sequence). V gave up 6 bases and J gave up 6 bases; unmatched junction bases: 13. The CDR3 has 15 amino acids.

The rearrangement joins TRBV7-2 to TRBJ2-7; the D gene is possibly TRBD2 (6 bases). Germline CDR1 SGHTA, CDR2 FQGNSA. CDR3 size: 13 residues. Trimming removed 6 bases from V and 5 bases from J, with 14 bases in between. The CDR3 sequence: CASRGGGRNEQYF. In DNA, the CDR3 is TGTGCCAGCAGGGGGGGTGGCCGGAACGAGCAGTACTTC.

The rearrangement joins TRBV7-9 to TRBJ2-7, with D maybe TRBD2 (6 bases). The V end lost 5 bases, the J end lost 0 bases, and 14 bases lay between the germline ends. The germline V gene has CDR1 SEHNR and CDR2 FQNEAQ (reference sequence). The CDR3 runs 15 residues. The CDR3 nucleotides read TGTGCCAGCAGCCGCGGGACGGGAAGCTCCTACGAGCAGTACTTC. This gives the protein CASSRGTGSSYEQYF.

The chain employs TRBV5-6 and TRBJ1-1; no clear D. Trimming pared 2 bases from V and 3 bases from J, leaving 8 bases between. The CDR3 is 13 amino acids. Germline V gene sequence: CDR1 SGHDT, CDR2 YYEEEE. This CDR3 reads CASSFPDHTEAFF. The CDR3 nucleotides read TGTGCCAGCAGCTTTCCAGATCACACTGAAGCTTTCTTT.

The gene calls are TRBV2 and TRBJ2-3; TRBD1 agrees at 9 bases. V was clipped by 6 bases and J by 6 bases; unmatched bases: 13. This CDR3 has 16 amino acids. The germline V gene encodes CDR1 SNHLY and CDR2 FYNNEI. The CDR3 sequence: CASRRRQGGFGDTQYF. The CDR3 DNA follows: TGTGCCAGCAGGCGGCGACAGGGGGGGTTCGGGGATACGCAGTATTTT.

This chain links TRBV6-1 with TRBJ2-5; 7 bases align to TRBD1. The CDR3 covers 14 residues. From germline, CDR1 is MNHNS and CDR2 SASEGT. Unmatched junction bases numbered 7, after V lost 7 bases and J lost 2 bases. The DNA of the CDR3 is TGTGCCAGCATTCGGGACAGCCGACAAGAGACCCAGTACTTC. Its translation: CASIRDSRQETQYF.

This rearrangement joins TRBV5-1 to TRBJ2-7; 7 bases map to TRBD2. There are 13 residues in the CDR3. V lost 2 bases to trimming and J lost 5 bases; unmatched junction nucleotides: 4. The germline CDR1 and CDR2 sequences are SGHRS and YFSETQ. CDR3 bases: TGCGCCAGCAGCTTTGAGGGAGGGGACGAGCAGTACTTC. Translation: CASSFEGGDEQYF.

CDR3: CAWTDWSSYNEQFF. The CDR3 coding sequence is TGTGCCTGGACCGACTGGAGCTCCTACAATGAGCAGTTCTTC. The chain uses TRBV30 and TRBJ2-1, with D unclear. This CDR3 has 14 amino acids. Germline-derived CDR1 and CDR2 are GTSNPN and SVGIG (reference sequence). The germline V and J ends were trimmed by 4 bases and 0 bases, with 10 bases remaining between them.

The chain carries TRBV19 and TRBJ1-5; tentatively, D is TRBD1 (5 bases). The V gene's germline CDR1 is LNHDA and CDR2 SQIVND (reference sequence). There are 19 residues in the CDR3. With 5 bases removed from V and 0 bases from J, the gap between germline ends came to 23 bases. CDR3 coding DNA: TGTGCCAGTAGTCCCACCGGGACTGACGCTCGTTATAGCAATCAGCCCCAGCATTTT. This codes for CASSPTGTDARYSNQPQHF.